Listed below are T cell receptor beta chains from one sample, sequenced in a study of chemoradiotherapy in HPV16-positive cancers. Generated by immunoSEQ multiplex PCR, the TCRdb table keeps only in-frame clones and is missing some. The table lists some 10,000 clones, approximately 91% of them singletons. Sequenced material: blood, taken from a patient who underwent chemoradiotherapy. The receptors shown here come from a human donor with HPV-associated anogenital cancer. The conserved cysteine and the conserved F or W are not part of the CDR3 here.

j_gene | v_gene | CDR3aa
TRBJ2-3 | TRBV5-1 | ASSLVAGVTDTQY
TRBJ1-2 | TRBV7-9 | ASSPQLGTGKGYT
TRBJ1-1 | TRBV19 | ASSFLRQEAF
TRBJ2-7 | TRBV10-2 | ASRPGTGGFEQY
TRBJ1-1 | TRBV4-3 | ASSPIPSGGTEAF
TRBJ1-1 | TRBV5-1 | ASSLDPRNTEAF
TRBJ1-1 | TRBV4-2 | ASSHPGQGRNTEAF
TRBJ1-2 | TRBV6-1 | ASRNRGSNYGYT
TRBJ1-2 | TRBV7-2 | ASSLPGQGGNVYT
TRBJ2-3 | TRBV10-2 | ASSASGLRGGQY
TRBJ1-2 | TRBV10-3 | AINKGQGDNYGYT
TRBJ1-4 | TRBV14 | ASSQESYTEQEKLF
TRBJ1-6 | TRBV12-5 | ASGLGVSPLH
TRBJ1-5 | TRBV15 | ATSRRTGGDQPQH
TRBJ1-1 | TRBV6-5 | ASSSQMNTEAF
TRBJ2-7 | TRBV13 | ASSLGTSRRDEQY
TRBJ1-5 | TRBV6-1 | ASSEGKRSNQPQH
TRBJ2-1 | TRBV13 | ASSSSSVNEQF
TRBJ2-3 | TRBV20-1 | SARTDTQY
TRBJ1-2 | TRBV29-1 | SVEGNYGYT
TRBJ2-5 | TRBV5-1 | ASSLASQYQETQY
TRBJ1-2 | TRBV10-2 | ASWDISNYGYT
TRBJ1-2 | TRBV7-2 | ASSYETGDRGDYGYT